The 6 T cell receptor beta chains below come from one sample, sequenced in a study of T cell responses to AZD1222 COVID-19 vaccine. Some clones are missing from TCRdb's copy, which holds only in-frame ones; the method was immunoSEQ multiplex PCR. The sample has some 200,000 clones, approximately 94% seen once. The sample consisted of peripheral blood, taken 28 days after the second dose of the MenACWY control vaccine. The receptor source for this set is an adult who received the MenACWY meningococcal vaccine as a control.

The rearrangement links TRBV24-1 to TRBJ2-4; tentatively, D is TRBD1 (6 bases). The CDR3 has 14 residues. Trimming took off 3 bases at V and 9 bases at J, with 14 bases between the two ends. CDR1 is KGHDR and CDR2 is SFDVKD in the germline V gene. CDR3 protein: CATSDGTNLGIQYF. The CDR3 nucleotides are TGTGCCACCAGTGATGGGACAAATTTGGGCATTCAGTACTTC.

This chain joins TRBV5-1 and TRBJ2-7; tentative D call: TRBD1 (5 bases). The CDR3 consists of 14 residues. From germline, CDR1 is SGHRS and CDR2 YFSETQ. The germline V and J ends were trimmed by 2 bases and 2 bases, with 11 bases remaining between them. CDR3 amino acids: CASSLAKGAYEQYF. As DNA, the CDR3 is TGCGCCAGCAGCTTAGCTAAAGGGGCCTACGAGCAGTACTTC.

V usage is TRBV9 and J usage is TRBJ1-4, with TRBD1 matching 7 bases. The germline V gene has CDR1 SGDLS and CDR2 YYNGEE. CDR3 length: 18 amino acids. V was clipped by 0 bases and J by 5 bases; unmatched bases: 13. CDR3 in amino acids: CASSVGTISGGPNEKLFF. CDR3 nucleotide sequence: TGTGCCAGCAGCGTAGGGACAATTTCAGGGGGTCCCAATGAAAAACTGTTTTTT.

V is TRBV19 and J is TRBJ2-7, with a tentative D call TRBD1 (6 bases). In germline, CDR1 is LNHDA, CDR2 SQIVND (reference sequence). CDR3 length equals 12 residues. Trimming left V 5 bases short and J 1 base short, with 6 bases between. The CDR3 loop reads CASSDRSYEQYF. CDR3 DNA sequence: TGTGCCAGTAGTGACAGGTCCTACGAGCAGTACTTC.

The genes are TRBV7-9 and TRBJ2-5, with a weak D call TRBD2 (6 bases). The germline CDR1 and CDR2 sequences are SEHNR and FQNEAQ (reference sequence). The CDR3 totals 13 residues. V lost 3 bases and J lost 5, with 10 bases in between. In DNA form, the CDR3 reads TGTGCCAGCAGCTTGATAAGCGGGGAGACCCAGTACTTC. Translated: CASSLISGETQYF.

The J gene is TRBJ2-7, the V gene TRBV7-9, with TRBD2 identical over 10 bases. The CDR3 has 16 amino acids. Germline assignment: CDR1 SEHNR and CDR2 FQNEAQ (reference sequence). The V gene end was trimmed by 5 bases and the J gene end by 0 bases; junction bases not matched to a gene: 7. CDR3 loop: CASSPKAGGTSYEQYF. CDR3 bases: TGTGCCAGCAGCCCCAAAGCGGGAGGGACCTCCTACGAGCAGTACTTC.